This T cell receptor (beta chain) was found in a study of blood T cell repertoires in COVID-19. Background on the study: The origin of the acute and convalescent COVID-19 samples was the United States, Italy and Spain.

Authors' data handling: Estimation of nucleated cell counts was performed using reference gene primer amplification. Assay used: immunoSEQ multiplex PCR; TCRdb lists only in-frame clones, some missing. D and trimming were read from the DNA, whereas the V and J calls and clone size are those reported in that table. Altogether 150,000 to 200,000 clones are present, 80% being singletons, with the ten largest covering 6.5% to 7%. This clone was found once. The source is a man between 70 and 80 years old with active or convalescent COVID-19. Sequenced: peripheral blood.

CDR3 residues: CASSQEVEGRAQHF. For the CDR3, the DNA is TGCGCCAGCAGCCAAGAGGTAGAGGGGAGGGCCCAGCATTTT. The V and J genes are TRBV4-1 and TRBJ1-5; weak D call: TRBD1 (5 bases). The germline gives CDR1 MGHRA, CDR2 YSYEKL. The V gene lost 0 bases and the J gene lost 11 bases, with 14 bases spanning the gap. The CDR3 consists of 14 residues.